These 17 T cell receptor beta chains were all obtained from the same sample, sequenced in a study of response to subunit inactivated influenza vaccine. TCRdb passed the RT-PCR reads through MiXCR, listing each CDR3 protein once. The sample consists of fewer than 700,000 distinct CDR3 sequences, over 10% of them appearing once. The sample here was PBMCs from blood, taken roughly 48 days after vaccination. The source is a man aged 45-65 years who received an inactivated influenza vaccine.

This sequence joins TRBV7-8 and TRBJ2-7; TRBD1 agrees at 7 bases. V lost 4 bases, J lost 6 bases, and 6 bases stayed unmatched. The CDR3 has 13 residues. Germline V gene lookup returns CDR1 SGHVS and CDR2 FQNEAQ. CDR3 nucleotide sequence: TGTGCCAGCAGCTCAGGACAGGTTGGCGAGCAGTACTTC. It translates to CASSSGQVGEQYF.

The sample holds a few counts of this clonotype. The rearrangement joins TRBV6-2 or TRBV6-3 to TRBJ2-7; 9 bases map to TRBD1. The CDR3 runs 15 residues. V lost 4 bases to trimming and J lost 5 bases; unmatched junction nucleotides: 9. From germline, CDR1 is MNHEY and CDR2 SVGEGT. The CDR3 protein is CASSFRDRALNEQYF. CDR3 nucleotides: TGTGCCAGCAGTTTCCGGGACAGGGCCCTCAACGAGCAGTACTTC.

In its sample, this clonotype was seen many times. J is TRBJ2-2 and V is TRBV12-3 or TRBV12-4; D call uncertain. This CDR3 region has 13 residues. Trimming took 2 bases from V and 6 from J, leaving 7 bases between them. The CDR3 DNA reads TGTGCCAGCAGTTTATTAGTCGCCGGGGAGCTGTTTTTT. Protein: CASSLLVAGELFF.

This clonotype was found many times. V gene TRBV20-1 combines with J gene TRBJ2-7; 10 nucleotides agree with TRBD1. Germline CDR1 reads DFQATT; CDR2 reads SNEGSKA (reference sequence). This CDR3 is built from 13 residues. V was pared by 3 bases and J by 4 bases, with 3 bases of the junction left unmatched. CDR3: CSARDRGTYEQYF. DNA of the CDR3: TGCAGTGCTAGGGACAGGGGGACATACGAGCAGTACTTC.

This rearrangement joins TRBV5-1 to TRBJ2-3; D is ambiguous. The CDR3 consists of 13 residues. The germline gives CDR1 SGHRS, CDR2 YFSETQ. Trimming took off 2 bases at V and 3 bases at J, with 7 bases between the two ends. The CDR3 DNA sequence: TGCGCCAGCAGCTTTGGATGGACAGATACGCAGTATTTT. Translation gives CASSFGWTDTQYF.

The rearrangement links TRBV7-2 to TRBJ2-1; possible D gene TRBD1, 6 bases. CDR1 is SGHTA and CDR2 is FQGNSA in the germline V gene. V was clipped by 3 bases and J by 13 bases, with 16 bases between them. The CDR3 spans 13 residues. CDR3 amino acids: CASSFLTGRVQFF. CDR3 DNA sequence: TGTGCCAGCAGCTTCCTGACAGGAAGAGTACAGTTCTTC. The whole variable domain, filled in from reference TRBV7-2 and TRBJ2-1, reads GAGVSQSPSNKVTEKGKDVELRCDPISGHTALYWYRQSLGQGLEFLIYFQGNSAPDKSGLPSDRFSAERTGGSVSTLTIQRTQQEDSAVYLCASSFLTGRVQFFGPGTRLTVL.

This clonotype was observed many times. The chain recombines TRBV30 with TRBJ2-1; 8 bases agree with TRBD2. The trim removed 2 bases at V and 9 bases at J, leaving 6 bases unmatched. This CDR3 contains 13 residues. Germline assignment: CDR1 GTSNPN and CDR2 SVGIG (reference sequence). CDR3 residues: CAWSPGLVVEQFF. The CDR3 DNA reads TGTGCCTGGAGTCCGGGACTAGTGGTTGAGCAGTTCTTC.

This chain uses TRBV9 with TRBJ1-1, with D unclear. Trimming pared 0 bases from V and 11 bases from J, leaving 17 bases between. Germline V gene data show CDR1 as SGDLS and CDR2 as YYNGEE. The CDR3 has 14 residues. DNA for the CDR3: TGTGCCAGCAGCGTAGTACCAGACTCCGGCGGCGCTTTCTTT. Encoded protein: CASSVVPDSGGAFF. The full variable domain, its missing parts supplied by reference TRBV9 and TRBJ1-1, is DSGVTQTPKHLITATGQRVTLRCSPRSGDLSVYWYQQSLDQGLQFLIQYYNGEERAKGNILERFSAQQFPDLHSELNLSSLELGDSALYFCASSVVPDSGGAFFGQGTRLTVV.

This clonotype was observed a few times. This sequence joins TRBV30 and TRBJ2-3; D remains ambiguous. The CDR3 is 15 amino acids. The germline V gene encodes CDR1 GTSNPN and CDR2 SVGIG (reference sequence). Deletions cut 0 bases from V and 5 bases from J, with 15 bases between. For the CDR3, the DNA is TGTGCCTGGAGTGTACTTAGTACCGCGGTAGATACGCAGTATTTT. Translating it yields CAWSVLSTAVDTQYF.

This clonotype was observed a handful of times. Here the CDR3 DNA reads TGTGCCAGCAGTGACGGCGGGAGCACAGATACGCAGTATTTT. Protein: CASSDGGSTDTQYF. This chain links TRBV6-4 with TRBJ2-3, with a possible D match to TRBD2 (5 bases). This CDR3 has 14 residues. The V end was cut by 2 bases, the J end by 0 bases, with 6 bases between. CDR1 is MRHNA and CDR2 is SNTAGT in the germline V gene.

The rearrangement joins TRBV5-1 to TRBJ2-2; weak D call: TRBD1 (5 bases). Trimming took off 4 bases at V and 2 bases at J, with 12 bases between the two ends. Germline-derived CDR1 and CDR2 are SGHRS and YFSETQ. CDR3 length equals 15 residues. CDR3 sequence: CASSVDSHNTGELFF. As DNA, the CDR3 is TGCGCCAGCAGCGTCGACAGTCACAACACCGGGGAGCTGTTTTTT.

In DNA, the CDR3 is TGTGCCAGCAGCCGAAGGGATTCCGCCTACGAGCAGTACTTC. Translation: CASSRRDSAYEQYF. This sequence joins TRBV7-8 and TRBJ2-7; D call uncertain. Germline assignment: CDR1 SGHVS and CDR2 FQNEAQ. This CDR3 contains 14 residues. V was cut by 5 bases and J by 2 bases, with 13 bases left in between. Drawing the rest from reference TRBV7-8 and TRBJ2-7, the complete variable domain is GAGVSQSPRYKVAKRGQDVALRCDPISGHVSLFWYQQALGQGPEFLTYFQNEAQLDKSGLPSDRFFAERPEGSVSTLKIQRTQQEDSAVYLCASSRRDSAYEQYFGPGTRLTVT.

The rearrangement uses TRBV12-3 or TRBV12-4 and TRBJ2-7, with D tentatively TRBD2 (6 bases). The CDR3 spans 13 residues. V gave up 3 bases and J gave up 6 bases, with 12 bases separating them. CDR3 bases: TGTGCCAGCAGTTTGAGGAGGGTATCCGAGCAGTACTTC. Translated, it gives CASSLRRVSEQYF.

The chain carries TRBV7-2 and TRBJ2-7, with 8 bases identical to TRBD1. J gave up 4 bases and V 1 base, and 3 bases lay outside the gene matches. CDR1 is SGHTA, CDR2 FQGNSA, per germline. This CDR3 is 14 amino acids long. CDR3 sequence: CASSLVNRGYEQYF. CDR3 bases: TGTGCCAGCAGCTTAGTCAACAGGGGGTACGAGCAGTACTTC.

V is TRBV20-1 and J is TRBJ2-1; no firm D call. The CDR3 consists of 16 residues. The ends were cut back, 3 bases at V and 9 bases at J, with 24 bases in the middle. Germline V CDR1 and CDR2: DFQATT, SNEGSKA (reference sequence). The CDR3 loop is CSARRLGSEVFREQFF. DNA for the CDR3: TGCAGTGCTAGGAGACTGGGAAGTGAGGTATTTCGTGAGCAGTTCTTC.

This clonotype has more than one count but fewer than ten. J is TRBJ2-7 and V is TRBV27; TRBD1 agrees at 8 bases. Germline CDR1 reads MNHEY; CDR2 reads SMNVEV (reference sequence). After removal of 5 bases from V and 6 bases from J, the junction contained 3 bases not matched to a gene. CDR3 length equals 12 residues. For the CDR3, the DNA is TGTGCCAGCAGTGGGACAGGAGGCGAGCAGTACTTC. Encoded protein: CASSGTGGEQYF.

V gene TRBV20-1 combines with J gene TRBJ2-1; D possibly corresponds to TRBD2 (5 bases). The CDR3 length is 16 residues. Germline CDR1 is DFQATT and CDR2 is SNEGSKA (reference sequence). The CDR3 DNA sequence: TGCTGCGCTAGCTTGAGTGCGCGGAGGTCCTACAATGAGCAGTTCTTC. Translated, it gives CCASLSARRSYNEQFF.